The present entry profiles one T cell receptor (beta chain) with its context. It lacks a known antigen. No DNA is shown, since the ends of the CDR3 on it are uncertain; the CDR3 is the one TCRdb lists. The source of the sample is a study of early T cells in non-severe SARS-CoV-2 infection (dated by TCRdb to the early 2020s). Study-level background: TCR sequencing used bulk RNA from unsorted whole blood, so alpha and beta chains could not be paired. Beyond this particular receptor, the publication reports: VDJdb matching was skewed toward anti-spike CD8 responses and likely underestimated virus-specific expansions by missing private and CD4 specificities.

Receptor amplification or capture employed 5' RACE. TCRdb records NextSeq 500 as the sequencer. Unique molecular identifiers were attached to individual cDNA molecules in the TCR library protocol so that sequencing error and PCR bias could be corrected. Sequencing covered both TCR alpha and beta chains, and within each sample the abundances of alpha and beta sequences were tightly co-correlated. Per the source publication's procedure: Decombinator V4 was used to annotate TCR sequences for V gene, J gene and CDR3. Expanded TCRs were defined as changing significantly between any two time points under a Poisson model with p below 0.0001. TCR abundances were normalised to the total number of TCRs sequenced per sample and expressed as counts per million. MAIT TCRs were defined by TRAV1-2 paired with TRAJ12, TRAJ20 or TRAJ33, and iNKT TCRs by TRAV10 paired with TRAJ18. A search of VDJdb, accessed on 1 November 2021, was run for TCRs annotated to CMV, EBV and SARS-CoV-2, with TCRs annotated for multiple antigens excluded. TCRdb reran the public reads through fastp at Q25 and MiXCR, keeping productive beta chains. Rows with one shared CDR3 protein collapse into an entry with the most common genes and DNA. In this record, the V and J calls reflect TCRdb's handling and not the investigators' own analysis. This sample comprises more than 95,000 distinct CDR3 sequences, roughly 15% of them detected only once. The top ten clonotypes cover roughly 1.3% of the sample.

CDR1 and CDR2 were assigned from the germline V gene (reference sequence) as MNHEY and SMNVEV. The CDR3 spans 13 residues, from the cysteine through the phenylalanine. This was a case-control study nested in a cohort of healthcare workers in London, UK, who had nasopharyngeal swab PCR tests and blood samples taken every week. Healthcare workers were recruited during the week of the UK lockdown, between 23 and 31 March 2020, and followed weekly for up to roughly 16 weeks. Sequencing used whole blood. The receptor was isolated from an adult who was a healthcare worker with PCR-confirmed SARS-CoV-2 infection or an uninfected control (not recorded which). The receptor chain draws on TRBV27 and TRBJ1-2; TRBD1, the D gene given by the table, was not confirmed from the DNA. The CDR3 corresponds to CASSFGQGYGYTF.